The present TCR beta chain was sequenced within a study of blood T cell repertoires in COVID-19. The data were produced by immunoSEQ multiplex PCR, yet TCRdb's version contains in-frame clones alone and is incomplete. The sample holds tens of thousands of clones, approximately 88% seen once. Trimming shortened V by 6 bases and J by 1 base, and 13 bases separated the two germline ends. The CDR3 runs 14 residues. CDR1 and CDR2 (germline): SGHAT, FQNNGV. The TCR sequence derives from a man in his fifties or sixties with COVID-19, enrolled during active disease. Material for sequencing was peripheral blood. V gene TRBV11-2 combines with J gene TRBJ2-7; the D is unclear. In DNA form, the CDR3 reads TGTGCCAGCAGTCCACGGGTTCTATCCTACGAGCAGTACTTC. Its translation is CASSPRVLSYEQYF.